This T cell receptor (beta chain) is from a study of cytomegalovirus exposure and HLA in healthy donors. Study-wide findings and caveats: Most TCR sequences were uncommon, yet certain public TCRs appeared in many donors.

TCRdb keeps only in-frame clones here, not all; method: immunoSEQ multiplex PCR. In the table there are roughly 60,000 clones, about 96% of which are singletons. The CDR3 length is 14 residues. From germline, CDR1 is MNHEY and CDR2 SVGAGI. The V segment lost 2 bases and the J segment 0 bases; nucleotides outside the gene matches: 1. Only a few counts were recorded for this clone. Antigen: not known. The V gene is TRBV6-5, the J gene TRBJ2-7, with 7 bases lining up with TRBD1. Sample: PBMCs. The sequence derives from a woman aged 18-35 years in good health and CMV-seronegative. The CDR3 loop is CASSYGDSSYEQYF. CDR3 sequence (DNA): TGTGCCAGCAGTTACGGGGACAGCTCCTACGAGCAGTACTTC.